This TCR beta chain is from a study of blood T cell repertoires in COVID-19. Method: immunoSEQ multiplex PCR; TCRdb's copy keeps in-frame clones and lacks some. The data hold over 100,000 clones, with 75% to 95% observed a single time. Sequencing input: peripheral blood. The clonotype originates from a human donor in a cohort sampled during active COVID-19.

This CDR3 is CASSQSHRGHEKLFF. The CDR3 DNA reads as TGTGCCAGCAGCCAAAGCCACAGGGGGCATGAAAAACTGTTTTTT. The chain links TRBV6-6 to TRBJ1-4, with TRBD1 identical over 9 bases. Per germline, CDR1 MNHNY and CDR2 SVGAGI (reference sequence). There are 15 residues in the CDR3. V gave up 6 bases and J gave up 6 bases; unmatched junction bases: 8.